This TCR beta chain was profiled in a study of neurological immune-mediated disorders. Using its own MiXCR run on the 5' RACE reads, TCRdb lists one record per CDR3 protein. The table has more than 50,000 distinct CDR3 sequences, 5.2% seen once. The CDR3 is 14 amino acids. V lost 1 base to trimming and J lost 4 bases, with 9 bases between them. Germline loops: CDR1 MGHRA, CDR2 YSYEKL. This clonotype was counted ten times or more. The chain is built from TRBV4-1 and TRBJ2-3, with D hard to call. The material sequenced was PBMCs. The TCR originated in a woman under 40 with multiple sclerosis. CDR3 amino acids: CASSQVPGPDTQYF. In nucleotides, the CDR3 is TGCGCCAGCAGCCAAGTGCCAGGCCCAGATACGCAGTATTTT.